This T cell receptor (beta chain) was captured in a study of a mutant IDH1 vaccine in newly diagnosed glioma. Study overall: Patients received eight vaccinations in weeks 1, 3, 5, 7, 11, 15, 19, 23. Patients were started on vaccination 4-6 weeks after radiotherapy alone, or with temozolomide cycles. Among treated patients, around 62% were male and approximately 40% female, and mean age was about 40 years.

Trimming removed 0 bases at V and 4 bases at J, with 12 bases between. The length of the CDR3 is 15 residues. Germline loops: CDR1 MGHRA, CDR2 YSYEKL. Method: immunoSEQ multiplex PCR; TCRdb's copy keeps in-frame clones and lacks some. The sample consists of 35,000 to 55,000 clones, approximately 84% of them appearing once. Notes on this clone: Its target is not known.

The time point is: week 23, last vaccination. In every dose of vaccine, 300 ug of mutant IDH1 20-mer peptide was given alongside topical imiquimod. Diagnosis in the donors showed new WHO grade 3 or 4 astrocytomas that were IDH1-mutant and ATRX-lost. The material sequenced was PBMCs, taken from a glioma patient whose treatment included an IDH1 peptide vaccine. The chain carries TRBV4-1 and TRBJ1-2; weak D call: TRBD1 (5 bases). This clonotype originated in a woman aged 18-29 years with glioma. Some clones in this sample may be carry-over from other donors' samples. CDR3 bases: TGCGCCAGCAGCCAAGAGGTCAGGGCGAGCTATGGCTACACCTTC. Protein: CASSQEVRASYGYTF.